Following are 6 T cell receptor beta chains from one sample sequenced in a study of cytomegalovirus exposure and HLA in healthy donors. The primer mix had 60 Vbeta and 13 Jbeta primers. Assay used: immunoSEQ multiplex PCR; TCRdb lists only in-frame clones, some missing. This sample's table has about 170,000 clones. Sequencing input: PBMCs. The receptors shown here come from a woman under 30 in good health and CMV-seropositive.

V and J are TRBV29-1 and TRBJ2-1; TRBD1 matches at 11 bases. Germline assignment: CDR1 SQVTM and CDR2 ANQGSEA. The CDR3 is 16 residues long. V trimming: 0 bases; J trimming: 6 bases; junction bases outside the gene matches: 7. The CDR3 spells CSVEDLGDRGGNEQFF. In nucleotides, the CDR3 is TGCAGCGTTGAAGATCTGGGGGACAGGGGGGGCAATGAGCAGTTCTTC.

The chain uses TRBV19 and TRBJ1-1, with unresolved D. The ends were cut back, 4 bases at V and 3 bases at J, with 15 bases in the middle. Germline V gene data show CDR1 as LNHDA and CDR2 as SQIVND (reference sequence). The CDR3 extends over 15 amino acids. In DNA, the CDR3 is TGTGCCAGTAGTACCCTAGAAGGAGTGGACACTGAAGCTTTCTTT. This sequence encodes CASSTLEGVDTEAFF.

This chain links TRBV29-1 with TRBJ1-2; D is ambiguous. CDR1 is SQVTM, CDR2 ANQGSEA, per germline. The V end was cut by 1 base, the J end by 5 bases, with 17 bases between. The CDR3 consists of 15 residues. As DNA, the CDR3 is TGCAGCGTTGAAGCCCTTATGGAGCCTAGGTATGGCTACACCTTC. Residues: CSVEALMEPRYGYTF.

The CDR3 DNA is TGTGCCAGCAGCTTAGGCGGGGACAGGGGACGCGGCTACACCTTC. Translation: CASSLGGDRGRGYTF. The chain recombines TRBV7-2 with TRBJ1-2, with 10 nucleotides matching TRBD1. The length of the CDR3 is 15 residues. The junction had 7 bases not matched to a gene; V was cut back by 1 base and J by 8 bases. Germline V gene data show CDR1 as SGHTA and CDR2 as FQGNSA.

The CDR3 loop is CAINTGAGEQYF. CDR3 nucleotide sequence: TGTGCCATCAATACAGGGGCGGGCGAGCAGTACTTC. The gene calls are TRBV10-3 and TRBJ2-7; 7 nucleotides line up with TRBD1. The CDR3 is made up of 12 amino acids. J gave up 6 bases and V 7 bases, and 6 bases lay outside the gene matches. Germline V gives CDR1 ENHRY, CDR2 SYGVKD.

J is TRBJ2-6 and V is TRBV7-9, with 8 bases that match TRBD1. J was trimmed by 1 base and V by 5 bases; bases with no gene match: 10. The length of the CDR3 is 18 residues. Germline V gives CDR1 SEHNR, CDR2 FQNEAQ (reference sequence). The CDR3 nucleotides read TGTGCCAGCAGCCCCGCCGGGACAGGCGCGTCTGGGGCCAACGTCCTGACTTTC. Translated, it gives CASSPAGTGASGANVLTF.